The 29 T cell receptor beta chains below come from one sample, sequenced in a study of circulating tumor DNA in untreated peripheral T-cell lymphoma. TCRdb keeps only in-frame clones here, not all; method: immunoSEQ multiplex PCR. The sample lists approximately 10,000 clones; about 75% were seen once. The sequenced sample consisted of tumor tissue. The receptors shown here come from a human donor with peripheral T-cell lymphoma.

This clone is classed as medium-sized. The chain carries TRBV11-3 and TRBJ2-2; 7 nucleotides agree with TRBD1. Germline CDR1 reads SGHNT; CDR2 reads YENEEA. The CDR3 length is 16 residues. V shed 3 bases, J shed 6 bases, and the junction held 10 bases outside the gene matches. CDR3 protein: CASSLATGVQAGELFF. As DNA, the CDR3 is TGTGCCAGCAGCTTGGCTACAGGGGTTCAGGCCGGGGAGCTGTTTTTT. Complete variable domain (other parts from reference TRBV11-3 and TRBJ2-2): EAGVVQSPRYKIIEKKQPVAFWCNPISGHNTLYWYLQNLGQGPELLIRYENEEAVDDSQLPKDRFSAERLKGVDSTLKIQPAELGDSAVYLCASSLATGVQAGELFFGEGSRLTVL.

The V gene is TRBV29-1, the J gene TRBJ2-1; TRBD2 is a possible D gene (5 bases). Germline CDR1 reads SQVTM; CDR2 reads ANQGSEA. V was pared by 1 base and J by 2 bases, with 9 bases between. The CDR3 contains 14 residues. This CDR3 reads CSVEAGITYNEQFF. Written as DNA, the CDR3 is TGCAGCGTTGAAGCCGGGATCACCTACAATGAGCAGTTCTTC.

The chain couples TRBV29-1 to TRBJ2-5; 9 bases align to TRBD2. This CDR3 is 16 amino acids long. The ends lost 1 base at V and 0 bases at J; junction bases unmatched: 6. The germline V gene has CDR1 SQVTM and CDR2 ANQGSEA. For the CDR3, the DNA is TGCAGCGTTGAAGGATTCCAGCGGGGGGACCAAGAGACCCAGTACTTC. Amino acids: CSVEGFQRGDQETQYF.

The chain joins TRBV4-1 to TRBJ2-3, with D unclear. Deletions cut 0 bases from V and 5 bases from J, with 6 bases between. Germline lookup yields CDR1 MGHRA and CDR2 YSYEKL. The CDR3 length is 13 residues. The CDR3: CASSQEIKDTQYF. The CDR3 DNA reads TGCGCCAGCAGCCAAGAAATTAAAGATACGCAGTATTTT.

The V call is TRBV11-3, the J call TRBJ1-2; possible D gene TRBD1, 6 bases. The CDR3 length is 14 residues. V lost 3 bases, J lost 6 bases, and 14 bases lay in between. In germline, CDR1 is SGHNT, CDR2 YENEEA. CDR3 coding DNA: TGTGCCAGCAGCTTGCCAGGGACAATGGATGGCTACACCTTC. It translates to CASSLPGTMDGYTF.

This clone is a singleton in its sample. This rearrangement joins TRBV29-1 to TRBJ2-7, with D perhaps given as TRBD1 or TRBD2 (6 bases each). This CDR3 is built from 14 residues. V was shortened by 4 bases and J by 1 base, with 14 bases between the two germline ends. In germline, CDR1 is SQVTM, CDR2 ANQGSEA. This CDR3 is CSVGIGGRSYEQYF. In nucleotides, the CDR3 is TGCAGCGTTGGAATAGGGGGGCGATCCTACGAGCAGTACTTC.

This chain joins TRBV15 and TRBJ1-6; D is unclear. This CDR3 is 14 amino acids long. Trimming took 10 bases from V and 7 from J, leaving 17 bases between them. The germline CDR1 and CDR2 sequences are LNHNV and YYDKDF (reference sequence). The CDR3 protein is CASSTTQKNSPLHF. In DNA form, the CDR3 reads TGTGCCAGCAGTACGACACAGAAGAATTCACCCCTCCACTTT.

As concerns this clone: One end of the junction does not line up with germline, which may come from a read error. The chain uses TRBV6-8 and TRBJ2-2; 10 nucleotides match TRBD2. Germline lookup yields CDR1 MNHGY and CDR2 SAAAGT. This CDR3 is built from 16 residues. The CDR3 is CASSYPGLANTGELFF. The CDR3 coding sequence is TGTGCCAGCAGTTACCCGGGACTAGCGAACACCGGGGAACTGTTTTTT.

The rearrangement links TRBV10-3 to TRBJ2-2, with D maybe TRBD2 (5 bases). The ends were cut back, 2 bases at V and 7 bases at J, with 14 bases in the middle. The CDR3 loop spans 15 amino acids. Germline V gene data show CDR1 as ENHRY and CDR2 as SYGVKD. The DNA for the CDR3 is TGTGCCATCAGTGAGGTCCCGGGCCGGGACGGGGAGCTGTTTTTT. It encodes CAISEVPGRDGELFF.

This clone was picked up a small number of times. This chain uses TRBV18 with TRBJ1-1, with D tentatively TRBD1 (5 bases). V lost 3 bases, J lost 0 bases, and 8 bases lay in between. CDR3 length equals 14 residues. Looked up from germline, CDR1 is KGHSH and CDR2 is LQKENI. CDR3 bases: TGTGCCAGCTCACCGGGGCAGATGAACACTGAAGCTTTCTTT. Protein product: CASSPGQMNTEAFF.

The chain combines TRBV11-1 with TRBJ1-2; maybe TRBD1 (5 bases). V was shortened by 5 bases and J by 7 bases, with 17 bases between the two germline ends. The CDR3 length is 14 residues. Germline CDR1 is SGHAT and CDR2 is FQDESV (reference sequence). DNA for the CDR3: TGTGCCAGCAGCCCAGGAAGTGGGGGAAGTGGCTACACCTTC. Its translation: CASSPGSGGSGYTF.

The chain recombines TRBV28 with TRBJ1-5, with TRBD1 as a possible D gene (5 bases). The CDR3 has 16 residues. The germline V gene encodes CDR1 MDHEN and CDR2 SYDVKM. Trimming left V 3 bases short and J 0 bases short, with 12 bases between. The chain's CDR3 is CASSLAGLFSNQPQHF. For the CDR3, the DNA is TGTGCCAGCAGTTTGGCAGGGTTATTTAGCAATCAGCCCCAGCATTTT.

V usage is TRBV28 and J usage is TRBJ1-4; no clear D. Germline-derived CDR1 and CDR2 are MDHEN and SYDVKM. The ends were cut back, 7 bases at V and 3 bases at J, with 9 bases in the middle. The CDR3 is made up of 13 amino acids. The DNA of the CDR3 is TGTGCCAGCAACCCTCCGGCTAATGAAAAACTGTTTTTT. Its translation is CASNPPANEKLFF.

This clone showed up just once. This sequence joins TRBV29-1 and TRBJ2-7; 8 bases match TRBD2. The germline gives CDR1 SQVTM, CDR2 ANQGSEA. The CDR3 consists of 14 residues. Trimming cost V 4 bases and J 0 bases; bases outside gene matches: 5. The CDR3 nucleotides are TGCAGCGTTGCGGCTAGCGGGTTCTCCTACGAGCAGTACTTC. Amino acids: CSVAASGFSYEQYF.

In DNA, the CDR3 is TGCAGCGTTCTACAGGGATCCTACCCTGAAAAACTGTTTTTT. It codes for CSVLQGSYPEKLFF. The chain employs TRBV29-1 and TRBJ1-4; tentative D call: TRBD1 (6 bases). The CDR3 is 14 residues long. V was pared by 5 bases and J by 7 bases, with 17 bases between. The germline V gene has CDR1 SQVTM and CDR2 ANQGSEA.

This clone was counted between two and nine times. CDR3 loop: CASSPDRAYEQYF. In DNA, the CDR3 is TGTGCCAGCAGTCCGGACAGAGCCTACGAGCAGTACTTC. This chain connects TRBV6-8 to TRBJ2-7; D might be TRBD1 (6 bases). CDR3 size: 13 residues. Looked up from germline, CDR1 is MNHGY and CDR2 is SAAAGT. V was trimmed by 5 bases and J by 2 bases, leaving 10 bases between them.

In this sample, this clone turned up a few times. The V gene is TRBV6-8, the J gene TRBJ2-7; D remains unclear. Trimming removed 5 bases from V and 0 bases from J, with 17 bases in between. Germline CDR1 and CDR2: MNHGY and SAAAGT. This CDR3 has 16 amino acids. The CDR3 DNA follows: TGTGCCAGCAGTATTCGGGCCTCCGCCGGCTCCTACGAGCAGTACTTC. Encoded protein: CASSIRASAGSYEQYF.

The chain is built from TRBV19 and TRBJ2-5; either TRBD1 or TRBD2 may fit D (5 bases each). CDR3 size: 13 residues. The ends were cut back, 10 bases at V and 5 bases at J, with 17 bases in the middle. CDR1 is LNHDA, CDR2 SQIVND, per germline (reference sequence). Here the CDR3 DNA reads TGTGCCACGGGGCAACTAGAAGGGGAGACCCAGTACTTC. Translating gives CATGQLEGETQYF.

CDR3 residues: CASSQVKWGYTEAFF. The CDR3 DNA reads TGCGCCAGCAGCCAAGTAAAATGGGGTTACACTGAAGCTTTCTTT. The chain is built from TRBV4-1 and TRBJ1-1; D is uncertain. V shed 1 base and J shed 3 bases, with 12 bases lying between them. This CDR3 is built from 15 residues. The germline gives CDR1 MGHRA, CDR2 YSYEKL.

The CDR3 region is CASSEFRQAAIIAEAFF. The DNA for the CDR3 is TGCGCCAGCAGTGAGTTCCGACAGGCAGCAATTATCGCTGAAGCTTTCTTT. The chain has TRBV10-2 and TRBJ1-1; maybe TRBD1 (6 bases). The CDR3 extends over 17 amino acids. Germline CDR1 is WSHSY and CDR2 is SAAADI. V lost 1 base and J 6 bases, leaving 21 bases between the germline ends.

The genes are TRBV19 and TRBJ2-5; D is undetermined. The ends were cut back, 5 bases at V and 5 bases at J, with 12 bases in the middle. This CDR3 is 13 amino acids long. Germline V gives CDR1 LNHDA, CDR2 SQIVND (reference sequence). CDR3 sequence: CASSSRGSETQYF. In DNA form, the CDR3 reads TGTGCCAGTAGTTCCCGCGGCTCTGAGACCCAGTACTTC.

The chain recombines TRBV2 with TRBJ2-7, with D unresolved. The germline V gene has CDR1 SNHLY and CDR2 FYNNEI. V was cut by 2 bases and J by 2 bases, with 13 bases left in between. The CDR3 loop spans 15 amino acids. In DNA form, the CDR3 reads TGTGCCAGCAGTGAATCCGCTAACCTGGCCTACGAGCAGTACTTC. Protein: CASSESANLAYEQYF.

The rearrangement uses TRBV6-8 and TRBJ2-5; D is ambiguous. V was clipped by 4 bases and J by 2 bases, with 11 bases between them. CDR3 length: 14 residues. Per the germline V gene, CDR1 is MNHGY and CDR2 is SAAAGT. As DNA, the CDR3 is TGTGCCAGCAGTTCCTTCGGAAAACAAGAGACCCAGTACTTC. It is translated as CASSSFGKQETQYF.

J is TRBJ2-2 and V is TRBV11-3, with 7 bases lining up with TRBD2. V shed 5 bases, J shed 0 bases, and the junction held 9 bases outside the gene matches. CDR3 size: 17 residues. Germline CDR1 SGHNT, CDR2 YENEEA. The CDR3 bases are TGTGCCAGCAGCCAGAGGACTAGTTTTTCGAACACCGGGGAGCTGTTTTTT. Amino acids: CASSQRTSFSNTGELFF.

The chain recombines TRBV2 with TRBJ2-2, with D possibly TRBD1 on 6 matching bases. Trimming left V 5 bases short and J 1 base short, with 11 bases between. The V gene's germline CDR1 is SNHLY and CDR2 FYNNEI. The CDR3 is 15 residues long. CDR3 region: CASSPKTGNTGELFF. CDR3 coding DNA: TGTGCCAGCAGTCCCAAGACAGGGAACACCGGGGAGCTGTTTTTT.

The chain recombines TRBV6-8 with TRBJ1-1, with D possibly matching TRBD1 (5 bases). V lost 0 bases and J lost 0, with 17 bases in between. CDR1 and CDR2 (germline): MNHGY, SAAAGT. The CDR3 spans 18 residues. The CDR3 loop is CASSYSAGTATMNTEAFF. CDR3 nucleotides: TGTGCCAGCAGTTACTCGGCCGGGACCGCTACTATGAACACTGAAGCTTTCTTT.

The chain carries TRBV15 and TRBJ2-7; 9 bases agree with TRBD1. Losses at the gene ends were 0 bases for V and 4 bases for J; bases not matched to a gene: 10. Germline values: CDR1 LNHNV, CDR2 YYDKDF (reference sequence). The CDR3 has 17 residues. The CDR3 is CATSREFAGTGKYEQYF. In DNA, the CDR3 is TGTGCCACCAGCAGAGAGTTTGCGGGGACAGGGAAGTACGAGCAGTACTTC.

The J gene is TRBJ1-5, the V gene TRBV28; tentatively, D is TRBD1 (5 bases). Germline values: CDR1 MDHEN, CDR2 SYDVKM. The V end was cut by 6 bases, the J end by 1 base, with 10 bases between. There are 14 residues in the CDR3. The CDR3 sequence is CASRLGGSNQPQHF. The CDR3 nucleotides read TGTGCCAGCAGGCTTGGGGGGAGCAATCAGCCCCAGCATTTT.

The chain uses TRBV14 and TRBJ2-2; D is ambiguous. Deletions cut 4 bases from V and 6 bases from J, with 12 bases between. CDR3 length: 14 amino acids. Looked up from germline, CDR1 is SGHDN and CDR2 is FVKESK. The CDR3: CASSPGWASGELFF. CDR3 DNA: TGTGCCAGCAGCCCTGGGTGGGCGTCCGGGGAGCTGTTTTTT. Supplemented by reference TRBV14 and TRBJ2-2, the full variable domain reads EAGVTQFPSHSVIEKGQTVTLRCDPISGHDNLYWYRRVMGKEIKFLLHFVKESKQDESGMPNNRFLAERTGGTYSTLKVQPAELEDSGVYFCASSPGWASGELFFGEGSRLTVL.